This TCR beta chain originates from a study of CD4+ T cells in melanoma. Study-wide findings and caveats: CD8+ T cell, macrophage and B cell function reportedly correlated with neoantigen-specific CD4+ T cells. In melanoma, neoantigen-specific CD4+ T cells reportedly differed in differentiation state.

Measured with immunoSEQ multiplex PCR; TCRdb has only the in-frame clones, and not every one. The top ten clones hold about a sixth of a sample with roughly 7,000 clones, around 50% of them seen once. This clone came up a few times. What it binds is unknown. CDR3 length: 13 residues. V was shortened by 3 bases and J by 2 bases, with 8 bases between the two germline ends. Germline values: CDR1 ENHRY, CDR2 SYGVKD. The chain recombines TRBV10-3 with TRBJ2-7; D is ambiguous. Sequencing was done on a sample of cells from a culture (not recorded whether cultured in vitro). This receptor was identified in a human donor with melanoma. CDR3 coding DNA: TGTGCCATCAGTGACGGCTTGACCTACGAGCAGTACTTC. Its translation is CAISDGLTYEQYF.